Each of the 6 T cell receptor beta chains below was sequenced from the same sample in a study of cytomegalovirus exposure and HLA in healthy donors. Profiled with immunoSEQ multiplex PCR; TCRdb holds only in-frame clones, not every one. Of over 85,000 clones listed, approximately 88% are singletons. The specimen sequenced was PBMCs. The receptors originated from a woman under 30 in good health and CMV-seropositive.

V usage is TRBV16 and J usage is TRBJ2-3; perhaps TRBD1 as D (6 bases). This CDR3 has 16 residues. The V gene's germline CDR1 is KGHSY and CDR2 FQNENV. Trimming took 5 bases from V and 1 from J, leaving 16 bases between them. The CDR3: CASSLTGRQGTDTQYF. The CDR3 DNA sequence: TGTGCCAGCAGCTTAACTGGTAGACAGGGCACAGATACGCAGTATTTT.

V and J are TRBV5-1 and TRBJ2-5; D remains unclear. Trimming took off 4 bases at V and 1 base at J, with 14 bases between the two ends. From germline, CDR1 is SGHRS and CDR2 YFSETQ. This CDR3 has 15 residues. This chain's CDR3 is CASSKIVVAQETQYF. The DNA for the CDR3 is TGCGCCAGCAGCAAGATCGTGGTGGCCCAAGAGACCCAGTACTTC.

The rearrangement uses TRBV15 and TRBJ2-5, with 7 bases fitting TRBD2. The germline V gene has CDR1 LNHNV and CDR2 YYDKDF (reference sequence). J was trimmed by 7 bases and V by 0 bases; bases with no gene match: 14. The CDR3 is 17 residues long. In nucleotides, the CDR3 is TGTGCCACCAGCAGAGACTCCGGATGGAACACGGGAGGGACCCAGTACTTC. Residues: CATSRDSGWNTGGTQYF.

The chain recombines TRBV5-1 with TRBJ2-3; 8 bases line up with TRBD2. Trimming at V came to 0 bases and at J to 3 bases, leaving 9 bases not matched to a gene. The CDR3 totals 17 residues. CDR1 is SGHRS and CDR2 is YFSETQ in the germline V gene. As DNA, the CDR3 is TGCGCCAGCAGCTTGGCCCAAGGCGGGGGGCCTACAGATACGCAGTATTTT. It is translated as CASSLAQGGGPTDTQYF.

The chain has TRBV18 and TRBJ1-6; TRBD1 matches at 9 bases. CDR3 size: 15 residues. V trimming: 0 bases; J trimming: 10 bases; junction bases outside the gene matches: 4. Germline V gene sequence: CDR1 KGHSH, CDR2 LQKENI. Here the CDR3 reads CASSPPGQGESPLHF. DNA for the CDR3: TGTGCCAGCTCACCACCGGGACAGGGCGAATCACCCCTCCACTTT.

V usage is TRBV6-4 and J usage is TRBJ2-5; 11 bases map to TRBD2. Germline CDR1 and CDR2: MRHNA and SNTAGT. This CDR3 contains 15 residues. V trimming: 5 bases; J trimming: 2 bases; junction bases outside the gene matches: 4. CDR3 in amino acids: CASSPTSGGQETQYF. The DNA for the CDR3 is TGTGCCAGCAGTCCCACTAGCGGGGGACAAGAGACCCAGTACTTC.